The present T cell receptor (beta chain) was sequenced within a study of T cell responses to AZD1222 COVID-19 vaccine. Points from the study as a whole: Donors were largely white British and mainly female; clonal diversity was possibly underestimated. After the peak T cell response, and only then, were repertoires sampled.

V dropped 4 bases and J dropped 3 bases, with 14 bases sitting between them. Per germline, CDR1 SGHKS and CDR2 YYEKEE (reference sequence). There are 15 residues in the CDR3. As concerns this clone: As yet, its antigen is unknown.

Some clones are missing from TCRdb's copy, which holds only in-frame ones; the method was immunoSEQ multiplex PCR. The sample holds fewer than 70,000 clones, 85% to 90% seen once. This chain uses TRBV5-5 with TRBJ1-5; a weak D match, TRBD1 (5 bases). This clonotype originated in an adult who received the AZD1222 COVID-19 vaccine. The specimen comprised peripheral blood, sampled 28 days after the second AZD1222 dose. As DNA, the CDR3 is TGTGCCAGCAGCCTTACTGACAGTCCCAATCAGCCCCAGCATTTT. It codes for CASSLTDSPNQPQHF.